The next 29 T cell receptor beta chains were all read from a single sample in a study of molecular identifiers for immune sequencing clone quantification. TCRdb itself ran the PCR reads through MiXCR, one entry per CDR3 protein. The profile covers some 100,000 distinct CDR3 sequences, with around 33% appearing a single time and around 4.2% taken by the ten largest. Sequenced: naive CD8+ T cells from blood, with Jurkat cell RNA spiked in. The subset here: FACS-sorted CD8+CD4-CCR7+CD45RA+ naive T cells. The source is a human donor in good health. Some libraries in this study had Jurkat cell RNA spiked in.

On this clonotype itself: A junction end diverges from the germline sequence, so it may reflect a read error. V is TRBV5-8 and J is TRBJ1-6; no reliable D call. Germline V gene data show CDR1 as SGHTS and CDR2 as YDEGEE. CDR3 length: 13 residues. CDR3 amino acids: CASSAPAGNPHHF. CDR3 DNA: TGTGCCAGCAGCGCCCCCGCCGGAAACCCCCACCACTTT.

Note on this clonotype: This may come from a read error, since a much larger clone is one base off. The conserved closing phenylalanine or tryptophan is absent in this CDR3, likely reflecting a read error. The CDR3 coding sequence is TGTGCCAGCAGTTACCTCAACGTTGGGGAGCAGTACTAC. As protein: CASSYLNVGEQYY. The chain carries TRBV6-2 or TRBV6-3 and TRBJ2-7, with unresolved D. The CDR3 loop spans 13 amino acids. V lost 2 bases to trimming and J lost 7 bases, with 12 bases between them. The germline gives CDR1 MNHEY, CDR2 SVGEGT.

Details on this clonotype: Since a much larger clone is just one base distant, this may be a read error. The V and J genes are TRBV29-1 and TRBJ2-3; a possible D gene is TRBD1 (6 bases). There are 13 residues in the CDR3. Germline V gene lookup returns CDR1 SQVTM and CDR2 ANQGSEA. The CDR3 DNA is TGCAGCGTTTGGGGGCGCCGCACAGATACGAAGTATTTT. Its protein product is CSVWGRRTDTKYF.

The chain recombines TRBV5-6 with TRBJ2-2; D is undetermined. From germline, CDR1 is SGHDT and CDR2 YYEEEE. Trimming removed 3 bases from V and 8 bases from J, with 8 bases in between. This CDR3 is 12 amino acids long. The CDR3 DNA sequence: TGTGCCAGCAGCTCCCATATAGGGGAGCTGTTTTTT. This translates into CASSSHIGELFF. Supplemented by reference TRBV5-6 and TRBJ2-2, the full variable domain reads DAGVTQSPTHLIKTRGQQVTLRCSPKSGHDTVSWYQQALGQGPQFIFQYYEEEERQRGNFPDRFSGHQFPNYSSELNVNALLLGDSALYLCASSSHIGELFFGEGSRLTVL.

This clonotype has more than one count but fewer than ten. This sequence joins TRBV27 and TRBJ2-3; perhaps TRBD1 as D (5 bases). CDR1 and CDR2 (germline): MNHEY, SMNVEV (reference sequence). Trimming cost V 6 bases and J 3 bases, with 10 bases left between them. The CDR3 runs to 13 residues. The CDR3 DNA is TGTGCCAGCAGGAATCAGGGTACAGATACGCAGTATTTT. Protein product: CASRNQGTDTQYF.

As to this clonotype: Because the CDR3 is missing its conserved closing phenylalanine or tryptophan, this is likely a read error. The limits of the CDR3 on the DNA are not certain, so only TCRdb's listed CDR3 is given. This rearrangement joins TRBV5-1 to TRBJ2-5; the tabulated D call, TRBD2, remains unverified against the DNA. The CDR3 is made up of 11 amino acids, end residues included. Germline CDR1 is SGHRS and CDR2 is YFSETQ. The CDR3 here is CASGPEETQDC.

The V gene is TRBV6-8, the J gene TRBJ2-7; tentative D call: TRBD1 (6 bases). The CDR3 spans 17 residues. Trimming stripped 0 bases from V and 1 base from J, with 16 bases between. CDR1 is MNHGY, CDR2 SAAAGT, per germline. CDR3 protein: CASSYSITRTASYEQYF. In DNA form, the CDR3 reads TGTGCCAGCAGTTACTCGATTACTCGGACAGCTTCCTACGAGCAGTACTTC.

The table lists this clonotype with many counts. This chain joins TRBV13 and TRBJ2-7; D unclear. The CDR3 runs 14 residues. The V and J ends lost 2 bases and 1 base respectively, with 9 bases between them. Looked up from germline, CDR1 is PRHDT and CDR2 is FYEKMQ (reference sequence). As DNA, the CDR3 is TGTGCCAGCAGCTTACAGGTCTCGTCCTACGAGCAGTACTTC. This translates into CASSLQVSSYEQYF.

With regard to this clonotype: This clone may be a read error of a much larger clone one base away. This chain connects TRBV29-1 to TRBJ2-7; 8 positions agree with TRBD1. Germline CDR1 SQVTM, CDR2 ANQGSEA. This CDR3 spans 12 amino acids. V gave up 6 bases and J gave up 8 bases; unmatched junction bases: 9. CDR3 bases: TGCAGCGTGAGGACAGGGTCGGTCCAGCAGTACTTC. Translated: CSVRTGSVQQYF.

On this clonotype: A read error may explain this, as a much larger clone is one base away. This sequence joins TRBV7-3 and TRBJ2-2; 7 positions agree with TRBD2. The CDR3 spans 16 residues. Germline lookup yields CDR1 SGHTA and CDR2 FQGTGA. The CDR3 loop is CASSPLAGSNTGELIF. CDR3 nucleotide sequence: TGTGCCAGCAGCCCCTTAGCGGGCTCGAACACCGGGGAGCTGATTTTT.

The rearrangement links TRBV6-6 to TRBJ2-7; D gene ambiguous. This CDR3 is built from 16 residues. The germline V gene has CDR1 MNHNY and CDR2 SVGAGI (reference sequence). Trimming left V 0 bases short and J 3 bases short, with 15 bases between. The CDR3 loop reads CASSYSSSAISYEQYF. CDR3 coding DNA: TGTGCCAGCAGTTACTCGAGTTCGGCGATAAGCTACGAGCAGTACTTC.

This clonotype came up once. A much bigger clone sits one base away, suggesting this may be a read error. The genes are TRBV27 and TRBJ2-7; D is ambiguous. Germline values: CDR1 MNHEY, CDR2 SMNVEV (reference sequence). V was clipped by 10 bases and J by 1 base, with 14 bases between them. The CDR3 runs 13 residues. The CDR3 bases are TGTGCCACCCGCGCCGGGCAGTCCTACGAGCAGTACTTC. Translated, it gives CATRAGQSYEQYF.

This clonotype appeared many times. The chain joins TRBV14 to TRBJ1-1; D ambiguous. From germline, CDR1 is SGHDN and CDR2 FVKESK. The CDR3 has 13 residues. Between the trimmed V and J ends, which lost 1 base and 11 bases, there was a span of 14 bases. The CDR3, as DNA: TGTGCCAGCAGCCAAGCCGGGTCTTTGGAGGCTTTCTTT. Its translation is CASSQAGSLEAFF.

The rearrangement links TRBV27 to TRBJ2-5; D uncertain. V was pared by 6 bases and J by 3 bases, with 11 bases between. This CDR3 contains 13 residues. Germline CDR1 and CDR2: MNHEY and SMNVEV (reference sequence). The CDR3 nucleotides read TGTGCCAGCAGCTCCCTCCTAGAAGAGACCCAGTACTTC. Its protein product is CASSSLLEETQYF.

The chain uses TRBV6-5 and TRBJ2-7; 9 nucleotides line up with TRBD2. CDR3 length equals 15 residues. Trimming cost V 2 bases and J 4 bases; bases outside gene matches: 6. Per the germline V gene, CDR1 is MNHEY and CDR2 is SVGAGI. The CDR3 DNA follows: TGTGCCAGCAGTTACGGTTTAGCGGGAGATTACGAGCAGTACTTC. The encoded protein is CASSYGLAGDYEQYF.

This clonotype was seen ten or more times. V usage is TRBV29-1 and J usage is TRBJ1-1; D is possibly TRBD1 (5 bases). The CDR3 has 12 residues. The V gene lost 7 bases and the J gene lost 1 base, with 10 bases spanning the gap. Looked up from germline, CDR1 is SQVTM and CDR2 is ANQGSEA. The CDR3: CSARQQNTEAFF. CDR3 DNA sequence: TGCAGCGCCCGACAGCAGAACACTGAAGCTTTCTTT.

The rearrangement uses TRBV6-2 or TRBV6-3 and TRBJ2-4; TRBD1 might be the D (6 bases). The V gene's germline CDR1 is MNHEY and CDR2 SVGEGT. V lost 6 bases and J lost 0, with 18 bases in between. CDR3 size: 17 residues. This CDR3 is CASSQTYRALAKNIQYF. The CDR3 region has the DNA TGTGCCAGCAGCCAAACTTACAGGGCCCTAGCCAAAAACATTCAGTACTTC.

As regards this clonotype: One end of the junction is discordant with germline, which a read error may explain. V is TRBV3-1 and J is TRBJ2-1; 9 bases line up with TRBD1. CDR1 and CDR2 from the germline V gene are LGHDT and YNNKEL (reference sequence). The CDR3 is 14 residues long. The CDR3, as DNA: TGTGCCAGCAGCCCCGGACAGGGGAGGAATGAGCAGCTCTTC. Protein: CASSPGQGRNEQLF.

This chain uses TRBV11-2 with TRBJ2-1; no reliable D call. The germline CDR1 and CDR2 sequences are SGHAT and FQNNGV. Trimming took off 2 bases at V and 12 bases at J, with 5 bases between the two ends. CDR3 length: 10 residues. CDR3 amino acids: CASSLSVQFF. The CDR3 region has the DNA TGTGCCAGCAGCTTATCAGTGCAGTTCTTC.

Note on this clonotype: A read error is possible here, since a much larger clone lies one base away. The CDR3 nucleotides read TGTGCCAGCAGGACGGTACTCACAGCTACGCAGTATTTT. This codes for CASRTVLTATQYF. The genes are TRBV7-9 and TRBJ2-3; D gene unclear. This CDR3 contains 13 residues. Germline V gives CDR1 SEHNR, CDR2 FQNEAQ (reference sequence).

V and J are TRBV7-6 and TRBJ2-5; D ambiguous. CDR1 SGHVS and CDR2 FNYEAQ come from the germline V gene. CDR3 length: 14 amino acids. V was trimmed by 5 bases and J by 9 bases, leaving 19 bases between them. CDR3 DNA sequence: TGTGCCAGCAGCCCCCTCCGGATAGATGAGCCCCAGTACTTC. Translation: CASSPLRIDEPQYF.

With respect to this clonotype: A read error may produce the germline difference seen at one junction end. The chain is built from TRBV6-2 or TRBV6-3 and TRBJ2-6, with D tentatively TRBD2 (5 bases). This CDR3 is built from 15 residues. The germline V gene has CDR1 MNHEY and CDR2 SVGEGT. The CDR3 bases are TGTGCTAGCAAATTTGGCGGGTCTGGGGCCAACGTCCTGACTTTC. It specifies CASKFGGSGANVLTF.

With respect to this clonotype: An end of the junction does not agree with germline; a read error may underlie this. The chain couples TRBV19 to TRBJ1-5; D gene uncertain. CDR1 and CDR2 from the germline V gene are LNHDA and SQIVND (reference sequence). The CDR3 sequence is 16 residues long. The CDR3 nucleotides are TGTGCCAGTAGTATTTCCTCCTACCGAGGCAATCGGCCCCAGCATTTT. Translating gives CASSISSYRGNRPQHF.

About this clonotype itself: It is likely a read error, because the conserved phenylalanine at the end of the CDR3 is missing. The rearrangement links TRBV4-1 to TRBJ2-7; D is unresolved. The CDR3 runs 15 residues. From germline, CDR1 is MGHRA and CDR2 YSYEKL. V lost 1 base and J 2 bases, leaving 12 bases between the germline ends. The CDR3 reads CASSQGDRTTYEQYY. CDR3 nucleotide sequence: TGCGCCAGCAGCCAAGGTGACCGTACCACCTACGAGCAGTACTAC.

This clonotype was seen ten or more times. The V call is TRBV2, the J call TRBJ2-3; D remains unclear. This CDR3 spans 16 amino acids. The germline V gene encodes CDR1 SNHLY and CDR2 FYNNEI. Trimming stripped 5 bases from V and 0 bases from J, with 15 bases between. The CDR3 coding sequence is TGTGCCAGCAGTCCTACACAACTGGACAGCACAGATACGCAGTATTTT. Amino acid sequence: CASSPTQLDSTDTQYF.

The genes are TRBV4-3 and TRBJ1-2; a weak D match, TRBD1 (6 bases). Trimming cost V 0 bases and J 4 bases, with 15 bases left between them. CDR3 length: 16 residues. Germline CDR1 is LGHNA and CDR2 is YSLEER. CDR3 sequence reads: CASSQEFGQGTYGYTF. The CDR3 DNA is TGCGCCAGCAGCCAAGAGTTCGGTCAGGGGACCTATGGCTACACCTTC.

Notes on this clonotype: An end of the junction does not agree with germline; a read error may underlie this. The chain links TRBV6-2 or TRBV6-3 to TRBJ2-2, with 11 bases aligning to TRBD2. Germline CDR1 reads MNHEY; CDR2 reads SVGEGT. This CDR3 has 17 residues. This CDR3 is CASSYSTLAGETGELLF. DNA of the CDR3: TGTGCCAGCAGTTACTCGACACTAGCGGGAGAAACCGGGGAGCTGTTATTT.

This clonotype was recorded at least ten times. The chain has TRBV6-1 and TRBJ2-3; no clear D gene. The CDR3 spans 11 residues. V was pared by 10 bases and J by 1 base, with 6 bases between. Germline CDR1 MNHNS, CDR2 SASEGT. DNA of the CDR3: TGTGCCACCAGCGGCACAGATACGCAGTATTTT. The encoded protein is CATSGTDTQYF.

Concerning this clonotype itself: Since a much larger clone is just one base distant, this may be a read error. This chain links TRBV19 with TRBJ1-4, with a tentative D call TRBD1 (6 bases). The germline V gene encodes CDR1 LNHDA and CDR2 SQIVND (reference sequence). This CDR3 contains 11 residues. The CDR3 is CASRTGTSLYF. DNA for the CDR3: TGTGCCAGTAGAACCGGGACAAGTCTGTATTTT. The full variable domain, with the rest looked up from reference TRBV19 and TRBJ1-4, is DGGITQSPKYLFRKEGQNVTLSCEQNLNHDAMYWYRQDPGQGLRLIYYSQIVNDFQKGDIAEGYSVSREKKESFPLTVTSAQKNPTAFYLCASRTGTSLYFGSGTQLSVL.